This is a list of T cell receptor beta chains from one sample in a study of T cell responses to AZD1222 COVID-19 vaccine. Only in-frame clones appear in the TCRdb table, and some are missing; sequencing was by immunoSEQ multiplex PCR. The sample carries some 150,000 clones, 85% to 95% recorded once. The source was peripheral blood, collected on day 0 of AZD1222 vaccination. These receptor sequences come from an adult in good health. CDR3s include the opening cysteine and the closing phenylalanine or tryptophan. The D gene is left open where the match is weak. Size is stated for part of the rows, as once, few or many counts, or as a class when the clone is expanded.

v_call: TRBV19; d_call: .; j_call: TRBJ2-2; clone_size: .; cdr3_aa: CASSIDLGQGSTGELFF; cdr3_nt: TGTGCCAGTAGTATAGATCTGGGCCAAGGGAGCACCGGGGAGCTGTTTTTT
v_call: TRBV15; d_call: TRBD2; j_call: TRBJ2-2; clone_size: .; cdr3_aa: CATSGRLAEVTGELFF; cdr3_nt: TGTGCCACCAGCGGACGACTAGCCGAGGTCACCGGGGAGCTGTTTTTT
v_call: TRBV2; d_call: TRBD1; j_call: TRBJ1-4; clone_size: .; cdr3_aa: CASSEWAGGPEKLFF; cdr3_nt: TGTGCCAGCAGTGAGTGGGCAGGGGGCCCCGAAAAACTGTTTTTT
v_call: TRBV2; d_call: .; j_call: TRBJ1-2; clone_size: .; cdr3_aa: CASSEAGRIDGYTF; cdr3_nt: TGTGCCAGCAGTGAGGCAGGGAGGATCGATGGCTACACCTTC
v_call: TRBV5-1; d_call: .; j_call: TRBJ1-2; clone_size: .; cdr3_aa: CASSYDRYGYTF; cdr3_nt: TGCGCCAGCAGCTATGACAGATACGGCTACACCTTC
v_call: TRBV6-5; d_call: TRBD1; j_call: TRBJ1-2; clone_size: .; cdr3_aa: CASLPAGGVDGYTF; cdr3_nt: TGTGCCAGCCTTCCCGCAGGGGGCGTAGATGGCTACACCTTC
v_call: TRBV3-1/TRBV3-2; d_call: TRBD1; j_call: TRBJ1-2; clone_size: .; cdr3_aa: CASSYRGRYYGYTF; cdr3_nt: TGTGCCAGCAGTTACAGGGGGCGGTATTATGGCTACACCTTC
v_call: TRBV5-3; d_call: .; j_call: TRBJ2-1; clone_size: .; cdr3_aa: CARSWPEGGAGNEQFF; cdr3_nt: TGTGCCAGAAGCTGGCCCGAGGGGGGAGCTGGGAATGAGCAGTTCTTC
v_call: TRBV4-1; d_call: .; j_call: TRBJ2-1; clone_size: once; cdr3_aa: CASSQDIAGRNEQFF; cdr3_nt: TGCGCCAGCAGCCAAGATATTGCAGGCCGCAATGAGCAGTTCTTC
v_call: TRBV4-1; d_call: .; j_call: TRBJ1-6; clone_size: .; cdr3_aa: CASSPAWLGNSPLHF; cdr3_nt: TGCGCCAGCAGCCCAGCTTGGTTGGGTAATTCACCCCTCCACTTT
v_call: TRBV9; d_call: .; j_call: TRBJ1-2; clone_size: once; cdr3_aa: CASSGGVGDGYTF; cdr3_nt: TGTGCCAGCAGCGGGGGAGTAGGGGACGGCTACACCTTC
v_call: TRBV5-1; d_call: TRBD2; j_call: TRBJ2-1; clone_size: few; cdr3_aa: CASSLLAGGDNEQFF; cdr3_nt: TGCGCCAGCAGCTTGTTAGCGGGAGGGGACAATGAGCAGTTCTTC
v_call: TRBV6-5; d_call: TRBD1; j_call: TRBJ1-1; clone_size: .; cdr3_aa: CASTRDRGMNTEAFF; cdr3_nt: TGTGCCAGCACTAGGGACAGGGGTATGAACACTGAAGCTTTCTTT
v_call: TRBV28; d_call: .; j_call: TRBJ2-1; clone_size: .; cdr3_aa: CASTPRQGLRVYNEQFF; cdr3_nt: TGTGCCAGCACCCCTAGGCAGGGTCTGCGGGTCTACAATGAGCAGTTCTTC
v_call: TRBV5-1; d_call: .; j_call: TRBJ1-2; clone_size: once; cdr3_aa: CASSLEGGAYGYTF; cdr3_nt: TGCGCCAGCAGCTTGGAGGGTGGTGCCTATGGCTACACCTTC
v_call: TRBV19; d_call: .; j_call: TRBJ1-5; clone_size: .; cdr3_aa: CASRREGNQPQHF; cdr3_nt: TGTGCCAGTAGAAGGGAGGGCAATCAGCCCCAGCATTTT
v_call: TRBV19; d_call: .; j_call: TRBJ1-5; clone_size: .; cdr3_aa: CASIRTVNSNQPQHF; cdr3_nt: TGTGCCAGTATCCGGACAGTTAATAGCAATCAGCCCCAGCATTTT
v_call: TRBV5-5; d_call: .; j_call: TRBJ1-1; clone_size: .; cdr3_aa: CASSLYTEAFF; cdr3_nt: TGTGCCAGCAGCTTGTACACTGAAGCTTTCTTT
v_call: TRBV19; d_call: .; j_call: TRBJ1-5; clone_size: .; cdr3_aa: CATSKRTAYQPQHF; cdr3_nt: TGTGCCACCTCAAAGAGGACAGCTTATCAGCCCCAGCATTTT
v_call: TRBV28; d_call: .; j_call: TRBJ2-7; clone_size: .; cdr3_aa: CATLTVYEQYF; cdr3_nt: TGTGCCACCCTAACGGTTTACGAGCAGTACTTC
v_call: TRBV7-2; d_call: .; j_call: TRBJ1-2; clone_size: .; cdr3_aa: CASSLGVDYGYTF; cdr3_nt: TGTGCCAGCAGTCTAGGGGTGGACTATGGCTACACCTTC
v_call: TRBV7-3; d_call: TRBD1; j_call: TRBJ1-2; clone_size: .; cdr3_aa: CASSDRGTGVDGYTF; cdr3_nt: TGTGCCAGCAGCGACCGCGGGACAGGGGTGGATGGCTACACCTTC
v_call: TRBV29-1; d_call: TRBD2; j_call: TRBJ2-1; clone_size: .; cdr3_aa: CSVGGGRDYNEQFF; cdr3_nt: TGCAGCGTTGGGGGCGGGAGGGACTACAATGAGCAGTTCTTC
v_call: TRBV18; d_call: .; j_call: TRBJ1-2; clone_size: .; cdr3_aa: CASSHGEGYGYTF; cdr3_nt: TGTGCCAGCTCACATGGGGAAGGGTATGGCTACACCTTC
v_call: TRBV19; d_call: .; j_call: TRBJ2-2; clone_size: .; cdr3_aa: CASRNWGAATGELFF; cdr3_nt: TGTGCCAGTAGGAACTGGGGAGCGGCCACCGGGGAGCTGTTTTTT
v_call: TRBV15; d_call: .; j_call: TRBJ2-3; clone_size: once; cdr3_aa: CATRNPSYSTDTQYF; cdr3_nt: TGTGCCACCAGAAACCCCTCTTACTCCACAGATACGCAGTATTTT
v_call: TRBV5-1; d_call: TRBD1; j_call: TRBJ2-7; clone_size: .; cdr3_aa: CASSPGRGTAYEQYF; cdr3_nt: TGCGCCAGCAGCCCCGGACGTGGGACAGCCTACGAGCAGTACTTC
v_call: TRBV7-3; d_call: TRBD1; j_call: TRBJ1-2; clone_size: once; cdr3_aa: CASSLMRTGEGYTF; cdr3_nt: TGTGCCAGCAGCTTAATGCGGACAGGGGAGGGCTACACCTTC
v_call: TRBV7-9; d_call: .; j_call: TRBJ1-2; clone_size: .; cdr3_aa: CASSLAVPDSNYGYTF; cdr3_nt: TGTGCCAGCAGCTTAGCGGTACCAGATTCTAACTATGGCTACACCTTC
v_call: TRBV20-1; d_call: .; j_call: TRBJ1-2; clone_size: .; cdr3_aa: CSASANPVSTF; cdr3_nt: TGCAGTGCTAGTGCAAACCCTGTGTCTACCTTC
v_call: TRBV4-2; d_call: TRBD1; j_call: TRBJ2-7; clone_size: .; cdr3_aa: CASSQDGTGGYEQYF; cdr3_nt: TGTGCCAGCAGCCAAGATGGCACAGGGGGATACGAGCAGTACTTC
v_call: TRBV7-8; d_call: .; j_call: TRBJ2-5; clone_size: .; cdr3_aa: CASSQGTYVKGETQYF; cdr3_nt: TGTGCCAGCAGCCAAGGGACTTACGTTAAAGGAGAGACCCAGTACTTC
v_call: TRBV6-5; d_call: TRBD1; j_call: TRBJ1-3; clone_size: .; cdr3_aa: CASSYGRGRGNTIYF; cdr3_nt: TGTGCCAGCAGTTACGGCAGGGGGCGAGGAAACACCATATATTTT